Given below is one T cell receptor (beta chain) in context. Its matching antigen is unknown. CDR3 length equals 15 residues. Trimming cost V 3 bases and J 3 bases; bases outside gene matches: 6. In germline, CDR1 is MDHEN, CDR2 SYDVKM. This record comes from a study of cytomegalovirus exposure and HLA in healthy donors. Study observations and caveats: Usually a TCR sequence was rare, but some public TCRs were found in many donors. Because they were indistinguishable, some V segments, including TRBV6-2 and TRBV6-3, were excluded.

With 60 Vbeta and 13 Jbeta primers, the PCR was carried out. Sequencing used immunoSEQ multiplex PCR; TCRdb keeps in-frame clones, though not all of them. The table lists roughly 130,000 clones, 80% to 85% of them singletons. Specimen: PBMCs. The sequence was collected from a man between 18 and 35 years old in good health and CMV-seronegative. The chain carries TRBV28 and TRBJ1-1, with 8 bases fitting TRBD1. The CDR3: CASSFKGQAHTEAFF. The CDR3 region has the DNA TGTGCCAGCAGTTTCAAGGGACAGGCCCACACTGAAGCTTTCTTT.